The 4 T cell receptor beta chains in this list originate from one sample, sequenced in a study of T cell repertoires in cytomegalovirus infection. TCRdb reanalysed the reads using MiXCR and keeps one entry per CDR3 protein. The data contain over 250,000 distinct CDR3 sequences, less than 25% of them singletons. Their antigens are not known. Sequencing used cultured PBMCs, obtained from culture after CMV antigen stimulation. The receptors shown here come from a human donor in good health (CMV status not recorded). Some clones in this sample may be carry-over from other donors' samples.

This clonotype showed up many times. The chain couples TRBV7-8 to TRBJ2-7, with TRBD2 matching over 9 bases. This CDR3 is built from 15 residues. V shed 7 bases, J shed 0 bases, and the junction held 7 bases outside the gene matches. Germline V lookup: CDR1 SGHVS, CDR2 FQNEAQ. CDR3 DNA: TGTGCCAGCAACTATAGCGGGAGTCACTCCTACGAGCAGTACGTC. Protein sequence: CASNYSGSHSYEQYV.

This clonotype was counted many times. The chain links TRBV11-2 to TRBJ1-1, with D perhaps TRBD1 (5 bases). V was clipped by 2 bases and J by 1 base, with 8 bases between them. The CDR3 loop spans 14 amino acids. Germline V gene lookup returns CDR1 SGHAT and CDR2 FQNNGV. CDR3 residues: CASSLMGQNTEAFF. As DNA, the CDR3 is TGTGCCAGCAGCTTAATGGGGCAGAACACTGAAGCTTTCTTT.

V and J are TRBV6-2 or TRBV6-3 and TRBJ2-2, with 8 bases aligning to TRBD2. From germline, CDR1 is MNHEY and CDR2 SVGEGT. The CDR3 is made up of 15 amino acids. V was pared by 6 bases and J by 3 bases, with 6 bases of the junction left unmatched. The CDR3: CASSLGTRDTGELFF. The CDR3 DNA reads TGTGCCAGCAGCCTCGGGACTAGGGACACCGGGGAGCTGTTTTTT.

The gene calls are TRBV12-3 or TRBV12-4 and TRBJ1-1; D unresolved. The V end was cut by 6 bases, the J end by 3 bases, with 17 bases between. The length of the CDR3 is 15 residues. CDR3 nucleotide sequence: TGTGCCAGCAGCCCTCCCGACCTGGGTTACACTGAAGCTTTCTTT. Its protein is CASSPPDLGYTEAFF.